Following are 30 T cell receptor beta chains from one sample sequenced in a study of blood T cells in healthy people across ages (dated by TCRdb to between 2015 and 2017). The library was produced with 5' RACE. These reads were obtained on an Illumina HiSeq 2500. A second PCR of about 6 to 11 cycles was run with a J-beta primer mix and a sample-barcoded 5' primer. TCRdb itself trimmed the public reads at Q25 with fastp, ran MiXCR and retained productive beta chains. Rows are unified per CDR3 protein, each entry keeping the most common DNA and genes. The sample yields just under 900,000 distinct CDR3 sequences; around 28% were counted once. The ten biggest clones cover 15% to 20% of the sample. Sequences were obtained from blood. The receptors come from a woman at least 80 years old in good health.

A remark on this clonotype: A much larger clone differs by one base, so this may be a read error. This chain connects TRBV7-2 to TRBJ2-4, with a possible D match to TRBD2 (5 bases). The CDR3 totals 13 residues. Germline values: CDR1 SGHTA, CDR2 FQGNSA. Trimming removed 5 bases from V and 13 bases from J, with 18 bases in between. CDR3 region: CASSPRANYKQYF. For the CDR3, the DNA is TGTGCCAGCAGCCCGCGGGCAAACTACAAGCAGTACTTC.

The chain recombines TRBV30 with TRBJ1-6, with 7 bases identical to TRBD1. The germline V gene has CDR1 GTSNPN and CDR2 SVGIG (reference sequence). V trimming: 4 bases; J trimming: 1 base; junction bases outside the gene matches: 7. There are 16 residues in the CDR3. The DNA of the CDR3 is TGTGCCTGGAAGCAGGGGGTTAGTTCCTATAATTCACCCCTCCACTTT. It translates to CAWKQGVSSYNSPLHF.

This clonotype came up a few times. The chain carries TRBV20-1 and TRBJ2-1; D call uncertain. The ends were cut back, 6 bases at V and 14 bases at J, with 20 bases in the middle. The CDR3 contains 12 residues. In germline, CDR1 is DFQATT, CDR2 SNEGSKA (reference sequence). CDR3 bases: TGCAGTGCGAGGTCACTGCACGAACGAGAGTTCTTC. Amino acid sequence: CSARSLHEREFF.

For this clonotype: This could be a read error, since a much larger clone is one nucleotide away. The chain uses TRBV24-1 and TRBJ2-3, with 11 nucleotides matching TRBD1. Germline V gene sequence: CDR1 KGHDR, CDR2 SFDVKD. This CDR3 has 18 amino acids. The J segment lost 7 bases and the V segment lost 1 base, leaving 12 bases of the junction unmatched. This CDR3 reads CATSDFSSGTGGRNTQYF. The CDR3 DNA reads as TGTGCCACCAGTGATTTCTCTTCCGGGACAGGGGGAAGGAATACGCAGTATTTT.

The chain is built from TRBV6-2 or TRBV6-3 and TRBJ1-2; D gene uncertain. This CDR3 spans 14 amino acids. The germline V and J ends were trimmed by 6 bases and 8 bases, with 19 bases remaining between them. CDR1 is MNHEY, CDR2 SVGEGT, per germline. Written as DNA, the CDR3 is TGTGCCAGCAGGTCTTATCAGACAAACGGAGGCTACACCTTC. Protein product: CASRSYQTNGGYTF.

Comment on this clonotype: A read error may be the cause here, since a much bigger clone is one base away. The V gene is TRBV10-3, the J gene TRBJ1-6; D call uncertain. Germline V gene data show CDR1 as ENHRY and CDR2 as SYGVKD. The CDR3 is made up of 13 amino acids. The ends were cut back, 6 bases at V and 6 bases at J, with 9 bases in the middle. The CDR3 region has the DNA TGTGCCATCAGGGACGGGGTTAATTCACCCCTCCACTTT. It encodes CAIRDGVNSPLHF.

This clonotype was counted many times. This rearrangement joins TRBV7-2 to TRBJ2-3, with no clear D. The CDR3 consists of 15 residues. The ends were cut back, 2 bases at V and 2 bases at J, with 11 bases in the middle. Germline CDR1 reads SGHTA; CDR2 reads FQGNSA. The CDR3 DNA reads TGTGCCAGCAGCTTACTCGGTATCCCCACAGATACGCAGTATTTT. The encoded protein is CASSLLGIPTDTQYF.

This clonotype was counted between two and nine times. The chain has TRBV20-1 and TRBJ1-1; 7 nucleotides align to TRBD1. Germline V gene sequence: CDR1 DFQATT, CDR2 SNEGSKA (reference sequence). V lost 2 bases, J lost 2 bases, and 5 bases stayed unmatched. The CDR3 is 14 amino acids. CDR3 coding DNA: TGCAGTGCTAGAATGGCAGGGGGAAACACTGAAGCTTTCTTT. Residues: CSARMAGGNTEAFF.

The chain couples TRBV18 to TRBJ1-1, with 7 bases that match TRBD1. The ends lost 5 bases at V and 8 bases at J; junction bases unmatched: 8. CDR1 is KGHSH and CDR2 is LQKENI in the germline V gene. The CDR3 sequence is 13 residues long. CDR3 DNA: TGTGCCAGCTCATCCGGACAGGAGAGCGAAGCTTTCTTT. Its protein is CASSSGQESEAFF.

This clonotype came up many times. This sequence joins TRBV12-3 or TRBV12-4 and TRBJ1-2; D call uncertain. The CDR3 contains 13 residues. V was trimmed by 0 bases and J by 1 base, leaving 3 bases between them. CDR3 bases: TGTGCCAGCAGTTTAGCCCATAACTATGGCTACACCTTC. It codes for CASSLAHNYGYTF.

The chain combines TRBV6-5 with TRBJ1-1; the D gene is possibly TRBD1 (5 bases). Germline assignment: CDR1 MNHEY and CDR2 SVGAGI. The CDR3 spans 14 residues. V was clipped by 0 bases and J by 8 bases, with 13 bases between them. The CDR3 nucleotides read TGTGCCAGCAGTTACTCGCGGGCCGCAGGGGAAGCTTTCTTT. This gives the protein CASSYSRAAGEAFF.

Only a few counts were recorded for this clonotype. This sequence joins TRBV9 and TRBJ1-2, with D uncertain. This CDR3 is 13 amino acids long. The germline V gene has CDR1 SGDLS and CDR2 YYNGEE. The V gene lost 5 bases and the J gene lost 6 bases, with 14 bases spanning the gap. The CDR3 coding sequence is TGTGCCAGCAGAACCAGAGAGACTGATGGCTACACCTTC. Residues: CASRTRETDGYTF.

The chain employs TRBV21-1 and TRBJ2-5. TRBV21-1 is termed a pseudogene. The CDR3 totals 15 residues. Here the CDR3 reads CASSTRELMKETQYF. The CDR3 DNA reads TGTGCCAGCAGCACTAGGGAACTGATGAAAGAGACCCAGTACTTC.

This clonotype was counted ten times or more. The V gene is TRBV9, the J gene TRBJ2-7; tentative D call: TRBD2 (6 bases). V was shortened by 3 bases and J by 1 base, with 11 bases between the two germline ends. The V gene's germline CDR1 is SGDLS and CDR2 YYNGEE. The CDR3 loop spans 14 amino acids. CDR3 bases: TGTGCCAGCAGCGCCCCGGGAGTTTCCTACGAGCAGTACTTC. Translation gives CASSAPGVSYEQYF.

This clonotype was seen ten or more times. The chain employs TRBV6-2 or TRBV6-3 and TRBJ2-3; D is possibly TRBD2 (6 bases). Germline CDR1 and CDR2: MNHEY and SVGEGT. This CDR3 has 15 amino acids. V lost 7 bases to trimming and J lost 5 bases, with 19 bases between them. CDR3 bases: TGTGCCAGCAAGGCCCCGGGACGGGGAGGAGATACGCAGTATTTT. Protein: CASKAPGRGGDTQYF.

This clonotype was observed a handful of times. The genes are TRBV18 and TRBJ1-2; D is unclear. CDR3 size: 18 residues. Germline CDR1 and CDR2: KGHSH and LQKENI. V was pared by 6 bases and J by 0 bases, with 23 bases between. The CDR3 DNA is TGTGCCAGCTCGCCCGAGGGCGGATGGCTGGGAGCTAACTATGGCTACACCTTC. This translates into CASSPEGGWLGANYGYTF. Full variable domain (outside the CDR3, taken from reference TRBV18 and TRBJ1-2): NAGVMQNPRHLVRRRGQEARLRCSPMKGHSHVYWYRQLPEEGLKFMVYLQKENIIDESGMPKERFSAEFPKEGPSILRIQQVVRGDSAAYFCASSPEGGWLGANYGYTFGSGTRLTVV.

CDR3 in DNA: TGTGCCAGCAGCCCCCTCGGCGGGGGGGGTGGATACAATGAGCAGTTCTTC. Translating gives CASSPLGGGGGYNEQFF. The chain links TRBV7-2 to TRBJ2-1; 9 bases line up with TRBD2. V lost 5 bases to trimming and J lost 4 bases; unmatched junction nucleotides: 12. The length of the CDR3 is 17 residues. Germline V gives CDR1 SGHTA, CDR2 FQGNSA.

This clonotype was counted only a few times. The chain joins TRBV7-9 to TRBJ1-2; D is perhaps TRBD1 (5 bases). The CDR3 is made up of 12 amino acids. Germline V lookup: CDR1 SEHNR, CDR2 FQNEAQ (reference sequence). The V end lost 6 bases, the J end lost 6 bases, and 11 bases lay between the germline ends. The CDR3 DNA reads as TGTGCCAGCAGAGTTGGGGGTGATGGCTACACCTTC. It yields the protein CASRVGGDGYTF.

This clonotype was recorded a few times. The J gene is TRBJ1-1, the V gene TRBV2; D possibly corresponds to TRBD1 (6 bases). Trimming shortened V by 6 bases and J by 0 bases, and 14 bases separated the two germline ends. The V gene's germline CDR1 is SNHLY and CDR2 FYNNEI. This CDR3 has 15 amino acids. This CDR3 reads CASRLGGTLNTEAFF. The CDR3 DNA sequence: TGTGCCAGCAGGCTGGGGGGGACACTGAACACTGAAGCTTTCTTT.

In this sample, this clonotype turned up many times. Germline and junction disagree at one end, which may indicate a read error. The chain links TRBV4-1 to TRBJ1-2, with 10 nucleotides matching TRBD1. CDR1 and CDR2 from the germline V gene are MGHRA and YSYEKL. The CDR3 totals 16 residues. In nucleotides, the CDR3 is TGTGCCAGCAGCCGCACCGGGACAGGGGCTAACTATGGCTACACCTTC. As protein: CASSRTGTGANYGYTF.

V gene TRBV20-1 combines with J gene TRBJ1-4; D is possibly TRBD1 (6 bases). There are 12 residues in the CDR3. Germline-derived CDR1 and CDR2 are DFQATT and SNEGSKA (reference sequence). The CDR3 DNA sequence: TGCAGCACAGGGACAACTAATGAAAAACTGTTTTTT. This translates into CSTGTTNEKLFF.

This chain uses TRBV3-1 with TRBJ2-2, with 7 positions matching TRBD2. The trim removed 8 bases at V and 0 bases at J, leaving 3 bases unmatched. CDR3 length: 14 amino acids. Germline V gene sequence: CDR1 LGHDT, CDR2 YNNKEL (reference sequence). CDR3 sequence: CASQRGTNTGELFF. In nucleotides, the CDR3 is TGTGCCAGCCAGCGGGGAACGAACACCGGGGAGCTGTTTTTT.

The chain recombines TRBV7-9 with TRBJ1-2; D is perhaps TRBD1 (5 bases). The CDR3 is 14 amino acids. V lost 5 bases and J lost 6, with 16 bases in between. The V gene's germline CDR1 is SEHNR and CDR2 FQNEAQ (reference sequence). CDR3 nucleotides: TGTGCCAGCAGCATGAACAGGAGAGCGGATGGCTACACCTTC. Residues: CASSMNRRADGYTF. Drawing the rest from reference TRBV7-9 and TRBJ1-2, the complete variable domain is DTGVSQNPRHKITKRGQNVTFRCDPISEHNRLYWYRQTLGQGPEFLTYFQNEAQLEKSRLLSDRFSAERPKGSFSTLEIQRTEQGDSAMYLCASSMNRRADGYTFGSGTRLTVV.

The chain uses TRBV5-1 and TRBJ2-5; a weak D match, TRBD1 (5 bases). Trimming took 0 bases from V and 2 from J, leaving 14 bases between them. Germline V gene data show CDR1 as SGHRS and CDR2 as YFSETQ. This CDR3 is 16 amino acids long. The CDR3 sequence: CASSLVPGSGQETQYF. As DNA, the CDR3 is TGCGCCAGCAGCTTGGTTCCAGGGTCCGGGCAAGAGACCCAGTACTTC.

The chain recombines TRBV20-1 with TRBJ2-1; D possibly uses TRBD1 or TRBD2 (5 bases each). The CDR3 is 14 residues long. Per germline, CDR1 DFQATT and CDR2 SNEGSKA (reference sequence). V was pared by 7 bases and J by 4 bases, with 17 bases between. CDR3 DNA sequence: TGCAGTGTTATCCGGGACGTGGGATACAATGAGCAGTTCTTC. Translation gives CSVIRDVGYNEQFF.

This clonotype has ten or more counts. The chain uses TRBV21-1 and TRBJ2-7. TRBV21-1 is an annotated pseudogene. The CDR3 sequence is 14 residues long. The CDR3 DNA follows: TGTGCCAGCAGCAAATTTAAGGGTTCTTACGAGCAGTACTTC. This translates into CASSKFKGSYEQYF.

Concerning this clonotype itself: A much more abundant neighbour one base away suggests this may be a read error. V and J are TRBV29-1 and TRBJ2-1, with no clear D. The CDR3 runs to 12 residues. Germline assignment: CDR1 SQVTM and CDR2 ANQGSEA. V lost 7 bases and J lost 0, with 7 bases in between. The CDR3 reads CSAYNSYNEQFF. Written as DNA, the CDR3 is TGCAGCGCCTATAACTCCTACAATGAGCAGTTCTTC.

This clonotype occurred many times. The chain couples TRBV10-3 to TRBJ2-3; D tentatively reads TRBD1 or TRBD2 (5 bases each). The CDR3 is 12 amino acids. Germline loops: CDR1 ENHRY, CDR2 SYGVKD. Trimming pared 3 bases from V and 9 bases from J, leaving 10 bases between. The DNA of the CDR3 is TGTGCCATCAGTGAACGAGGGACCACGCAGTATTTT. This codes for CAISERGTTQYF.

This clonotype was seen repeatedly, ten times or more. The chain joins TRBV11-3 to TRBJ2-5; 9 bases are shared with TRBD2. Germline V gene data show CDR1 as SGHNT and CDR2 as YENEEA. V dropped 5 bases and J dropped 2; count of bases not matched to a gene: 12. The CDR3 sequence is 17 residues long. CDR3 sequence: CASSRHLAGDQQETQYF. DNA for the CDR3: TGTGCCAGCAGCAGACATTTAGCGGGAGATCAACAAGAGACCCAGTACTTC.

The chain combines TRBV7-2 with TRBJ2-5; TRBD2 matches at 13 bases. CDR3 length equals 16 residues. Trimming removed 5 bases from V and 1 base from J; junction bases left unmatched: 4. The germline V gene has CDR1 SGHTA and CDR2 FQGNSA. The DNA of the CDR3 is TGTGCCAGCAGCCAGGGACTAGCGGGATCCCAAGAGACCCAGTACTTC. Amino acids: CASSQGLAGSQETQYF.